These 20 T cell receptor beta chains originate from one sample sequenced in a study of blood T cells in healthy people across ages (dated by TCRdb to about 2015). Libraries came from 5' RACE. TCRdb records Illumina HiSeq 2500 as the sequencer. A second PCR of roughly 7 to 11 cycles was performed with a sample-barcoded 5' primer and a J-beta primer mix. TCRdb ran its own pipeline on the public reads, namely fastp trimming at Q25 and MiXCR clone calling, and kept in-frame beta chains. Each CDR3 protein appears once, grouped with its most common genes and DNA. The sample table lists hundreds of thousands of distinct CDR3 sequences, roughly 50% of them with a count of one. Around 25% of the sample lies in the top ten. Sequenced: blood. All receptors derive from a man in his forties in good health.

The genes are TRBV24-1 and TRBJ1-5, with TRBD1 matching over 8 bases. CDR1 KGHDR and CDR2 SFDVKD come from the germline V gene. The CDR3 has 15 amino acids. Trimming removed 4 bases from V and 7 bases from J; junction bases left unmatched: 8. Here the CDR3 DNA reads TGTGCCACCAGTGAGAGGACAGGGCTCGGGCAGCCCCAGCATTTT. Translating it yields CATSERTGLGQPQHF.

This clonotype has just a few counts. The rearrangement uses TRBV12-3 or TRBV12-4 and TRBJ2-3; D possibly corresponds to TRBD2 (6 bases). CDR3 size: 11 residues. Trimming stripped 6 bases from V and 14 bases from J, with 15 bases between. The CDR3: CASSRNRDWYF. In DNA form, the CDR3 reads TGTGCCAGCAGCCGCAACCGGGACTGGTATTTT.

This chain uses TRBV3-1 with TRBJ2-7; tentative D call: TRBD1 (5 bases). The end of the DNA is better explained by TRBJ2-5, so the J call may be wrong. CDR1 and CDR2 from the germline V gene are LGHDT and YNNKEL (reference sequence). CDR3 size: 14 residues. CDR3 residues: CASSQAVGAETQYF. Here the CDR3 DNA reads TGTGCCAGCAGCCAAGCCGTAGGGGCCGAGACCCAGTACTTC.

This clonotype appeared a single time. This chain links TRBV20-1 with TRBJ2-3; D remains unclear. CDR3 length equals 14 residues. Germline V lookup: CDR1 DFQATT, CDR2 SNEGSKA (reference sequence). Trimming removed 5 bases from V and 2 bases from J, with 14 bases in between. CDR3 residues: CSASRRVSTDTQYF. CDR3 coding DNA: TGCAGTGCTTCCCGACGCGTGTCCACAGATACGCAGTATTTT.

The V and J genes are TRBV29-1 and TRBJ1-2; D gene ambiguous. Germline CDR1 reads SQVTM; CDR2 reads ANQGSEA. V lost 2 bases to trimming and J lost 1 base, with 8 bases between them. The CDR3 runs 13 residues. DNA of the CDR3: TGCAGCGTTGAAAGGGAGAGTAACTATGGCTACACCTTC. As protein: CSVERESNYGYTF.

The V and J genes are TRBV7-2 and TRBJ1-5; D is unclear. The V gene's germline CDR1 is SGHTA and CDR2 FQGNSA. The CDR3 consists of 12 residues. V shed 0 bases and J shed 6 bases, with 3 bases lying between them. DNA of the CDR3: TGTGCCAGCAGCTTAGCTGGTCAGCCCCAGCATTTT. It translates to CASSLAGQPQHF.

The J gene is TRBJ2-1, the V gene TRBV7-2; 8 bases are a match to TRBD2. CDR3 length: 14 amino acids. Germline loops: CDR1 SGHTA, CDR2 FQGNSA. With V trimmed by 5 bases and J by 3 bases, 3 bases remained unmatched. CDR3: CASSPLAVYNEQFF. As DNA, the CDR3 is TGTGCCAGCAGCCCACTAGCGGTCTACAATGAGCAGTTCTTC.

The chain uses TRBV20-1 and TRBJ2-7; perhaps TRBD2 as D (6 bases). Trimming left V 6 bases short and J 5 bases short, with 11 bases between. Germline assignment: CDR1 DFQATT and CDR2 SNEGSKA (reference sequence). There are 11 residues in the CDR3. CDR3 region: CSARRGNEQYF. CDR3 DNA: TGCAGTGCGCGGAGGGGAAACGAGCAGTACTTC.

The J gene is TRBJ1-2, the V gene TRBV7-6, with 8 bases aligning to TRBD1. The V and J ends lost 5 bases and 0 bases, in that order; junction bases with no gene match: 5. This CDR3 has 15 amino acids. Germline V gene sequence: CDR1 SGHVS, CDR2 FNYEAQ. This chain's CDR3 is CASSQGTGPNYGYTF. CDR3 in DNA: TGTGCCAGCAGCCAAGGGACAGGTCCTAACTATGGCTACACCTTC.

This clonotype appeared a few times. The chain joins TRBV5-1 to TRBJ2-7, with a possible D match to TRBD1 (6 bases). CDR3 length: 18 amino acids. Germline V gives CDR1 SGHRS, CDR2 YFSETQ. The V end lost 2 bases, the J end lost 2 bases, and 23 bases lay between the germline ends. The CDR3 DNA is TGCGCCAGCAGCTTCCTCGTCCAGGGGTCGCGACAAACCTACGAGCAGTACTTC. Translated: CASSFLVQGSRQTYEQYF.

Concerning this clonotype: At one of its ends the junction is not consistent with the germline gene, which may arise from a read error. V gene TRBV10-3 combines with J gene TRBJ2-3, with D possibly matching TRBD1 (5 bases). CDR1 and CDR2 (germline): ENHRY, SYGVKD. The CDR3 is 12 amino acids. The CDR3 protein is CAISEATGTQYF. The DNA for the CDR3 is TGTGCCATCAGTGAGGCCACAGGTACGCAGTATTTT.

In regard to this clonotype: The junction does not match germline at one end; this may be a read error. The rearrangement joins TRBV12-5 to TRBJ2-5, with D unresolved. CDR3 size: 11 residues. Germline lookup yields CDR1 LGHNT and CDR2 FRNRAP. CDR3 bases: TGTGCTAGTGGTGTTCAAGGGACCCAGTACTTC. This gives the protein CASGVQGTQYF.

This clonotype was found a few times. The chain joins TRBV28 to TRBJ2-3; perhaps TRBD1 as D (6 bases). Germline V gives CDR1 MDHEN, CDR2 SYDVKM. The CDR3 runs to 15 residues. Trimming cost V 5 bases and J 6 bases, with 18 bases left between them. This CDR3 reads CASSPNPPRGDTQYF. The CDR3 DNA sequence: TGTGCCAGCAGTCCTAATCCCCCCAGGGGTGATACGCAGTATTTT.

The chain uses TRBV5-5 and TRBJ2-3; D uncertain. Trimming left V 4 bases short and J 0 bases short, with 12 bases between. CDR3 length: 15 residues. Germline CDR1 reads SGHKS; CDR2 reads YYEKEE (reference sequence). CDR3 in amino acids: CASSRNPVSTDTQYF. The CDR3 DNA is TGTGCCAGCAGCCGAAATCCAGTTAGCACAGATACGCAGTATTTT.

The CDR3 nucleotides are TGCAGTGTGATTGGACAGGGAATCTATGGCTACACCTTC. Its protein product is CSVIGQGIYGYTF. This chain uses TRBV20-1 with TRBJ1-2; 8 bases are shared with TRBD1. The length of the CDR3 is 13 residues. The V gene end was trimmed by 7 bases and the J gene end by 4 bases; junction bases not matched to a gene: 8. The V gene's germline CDR1 is DFQATT and CDR2 SNEGSKA (reference sequence).

This clonotype was recorded only once. The chain carries TRBV6-2 or TRBV6-3 and TRBJ1-5; TRBD1 is a possible D gene (5 bases). Trimming removed 5 bases at V and 2 bases at J, with 16 bases between. Germline CDR1 is MNHEY and CDR2 is SVGEGT. This CDR3 region has 16 residues. Here the CDR3 reads CASSRQLPRGNQPQHF. CDR3 DNA: TGTGCCAGCAGTCGACAGCTACCTCGGGGCAATCAGCCCCAGCATTTT.

The chain carries TRBV6-1 and TRBJ2-4; D is undetermined. The tail of the sequence fits TRBJ2-7 better, so the J call may be wrong. Germline V CDR1 and CDR2: MNHNS, SASEGT. This CDR3 is built from 14 residues. The CDR3: CASSGNYHQDEQYF. The DNA of the CDR3 is TGTGCCAGCAGTGGCAACTACCACCAGGACGAGCAGTACTTC.

The rearrangement uses TRBV28 and TRBJ1-1; no firm D call. Trimming took off 5 bases at V and 1 base at J, with 8 bases between the two ends. The V gene's germline CDR1 is MDHEN and CDR2 SYDVKM. The CDR3 spans 13 residues. CDR3 in amino acids: CASSGPRNTEAFF. Written as DNA, the CDR3 is TGTGCCAGCAGTGGACCTCGGAACACTGAAGCTTTCTTT. The variable domain in full, completed from reference TRBV28 and TRBJ1-1, reads DVKVTQSSRYLVKRTGEKVFLECVQDMDHENMFWYRQDPGLGLRLIYFSYDVKMKEKGDIPEGYSVSREKKERFSLILESASTNQTSMYLCASSGPRNTEAFFGQGTRLTVV.

J is TRBJ1-1 and V is TRBV3-1; D is possibly TRBD1 (6 bases). Trimming took off 1 base at V and 3 bases at J, with 12 bases between the two ends. Germline-derived CDR1 and CDR2 are LGHDT and YNNKEL (reference sequence). The CDR3 totals 15 residues. The CDR3 here is CASSQAAGADTEAFF. The CDR3 DNA follows: TGTGCCAGCAGCCAAGCGGCAGGGGCGGACACTGAAGCTTTCTTT.

This clonotype was detected many times. V usage is TRBV7-2 and J usage is TRBJ2-7; D is unresolved. The CDR3 spans 12 residues. With 5 bases removed from V and 0 bases from J, the gap between germline ends came to 5 bases. Germline lookup yields CDR1 SGHTA and CDR2 FQGNSA. The CDR3, as DNA: TGTGCCAGCAGCCCCCTCTCCTACGAGCAGTACTTC. As protein: CASSPLSYEQYF.